This passage covers 7 T cell receptor beta chains from one sample sequenced in a study of T cells of healthy individuals. TCRdb passed the 5' RACE reads through MiXCR, listing each CDR3 protein once. The sample has some 85,000 distinct CDR3 sequences, approximately 5.4% seen once; the top ten hold around 8%. Source of these receptors: a female donor in good health.

This clonotype was seen more than once but under ten times. This chain uses TRBV9 with TRBJ2-2; TRBD2 aligns across 10 bases. Germline V gives CDR1 SGDLS, CDR2 YYNGEE. The CDR3 length is 15 residues. With V trimmed by 6 bases and J by 5 bases, 7 bases remained unmatched. The CDR3 coding sequence is TGTGCCAGCAACGTCCTAGCGGGAGAAACCGGGGAGCTGTTTTTT. This translates into CASNVLAGETGELFF.

There are a few counts of this clonotype. This chain joins TRBV28 and TRBJ2-3, with D unresolved. V lost 6 bases, J lost 4 bases, and 11 bases lay in between. The CDR3 length is 13 residues. Germline V CDR1 and CDR2: MDHEN, SYDVKM. The CDR3 loop reads CASRLNFADTQYF. CDR3 DNA sequence: TGTGCCAGCAGACTAAACTTCGCAGATACGCAGTATTTT.

This clonotype occurred many times. The chain couples TRBV11-2 to TRBJ2-3; maybe TRBD1 (6 bases). The germline CDR1 and CDR2 sequences are SGHAT and FQNNGV. The CDR3 runs to 15 residues. The V gene lost 5 bases and the J gene lost 4 bases, with 16 bases spanning the gap. CDR3 nucleotides: TGTGCCAGCAGCCCCGGGGCAGGGGCTGCAGATACGCAGTATTTT. It translates to CASSPGAGAADTQYF.

The chain is built from TRBV6-2 or TRBV6-3 and TRBJ1-1; D is unclear. Germline CDR1 is MNHEY and CDR2 is SVGEGT. CDR3 length: 15 residues. V lost 4 bases to trimming and J lost 3 bases, with 15 bases between them. In nucleotides, the CDR3 is TGTGCCAGCAGTTGGTTACCGGGGTCCGACACTGAAGCTTTCTTT. Translated: CASSWLPGSDTEAFF.

There are a few counts of this clonotype. In DNA form, the CDR3 reads TGTGCCAGCAGAAGACAGGGAACGGGTGAAAAACTGTTTTTT. Encoded protein: CASRRQGTGEKLFF. This chain links TRBV27 with TRBJ1-4; 7 positions match TRBD1. This CDR3 comprises 14 residues. Germline V gene sequence: CDR1 MNHEY, CDR2 SMNVEV (reference sequence). V shed 6 bases and J 7 bases; nucleotides not matched to a gene: 8.

The table lists this clonotype with many counts. CDR3 sequence: CASSALQGQETQYF. The CDR3 DNA reads as TGTGCCAGCAGCGCGTTACAGGGACAAGAGACCCAGTACTTC. The genes are TRBV9 and TRBJ2-5; the D gene is possibly TRBD1 (6 bases). Germline V gene sequence: CDR1 SGDLS, CDR2 YYNGEE. With 3 bases removed from V and 2 bases from J, the gap between germline ends came to 11 bases. The CDR3 sequence is 14 residues long. The full variable domain, with the rest looked up from reference TRBV9 and TRBJ2-5, is DSGVTQTPKHLITATGQRVTLRCSPRSGDLSVYWYQQSLDQGLQFLIQYYNGEERAKGNILERFSAQQFPDLHSELNLSSLELGDSALYFCASSALQGQETQYFGPGTRLLVL.

The rearrangement uses TRBV20-1 and TRBJ2-2; 16 nucleotides align to TRBD2. Germline CDR1 and CDR2: DFQATT and SNEGSKA (reference sequence). V lost 0 bases to trimming and J lost 3 bases; unmatched junction nucleotides: 10. This CDR3 contains 20 residues. In DNA form, the CDR3 reads TGCAGTGCTAGAGATAAGGGACTAGCGGGAGGGCCCGGTCACACCGGGGAGCTGTTTTTT. It codes for CSARDKGLAGGPGHTGELFF.